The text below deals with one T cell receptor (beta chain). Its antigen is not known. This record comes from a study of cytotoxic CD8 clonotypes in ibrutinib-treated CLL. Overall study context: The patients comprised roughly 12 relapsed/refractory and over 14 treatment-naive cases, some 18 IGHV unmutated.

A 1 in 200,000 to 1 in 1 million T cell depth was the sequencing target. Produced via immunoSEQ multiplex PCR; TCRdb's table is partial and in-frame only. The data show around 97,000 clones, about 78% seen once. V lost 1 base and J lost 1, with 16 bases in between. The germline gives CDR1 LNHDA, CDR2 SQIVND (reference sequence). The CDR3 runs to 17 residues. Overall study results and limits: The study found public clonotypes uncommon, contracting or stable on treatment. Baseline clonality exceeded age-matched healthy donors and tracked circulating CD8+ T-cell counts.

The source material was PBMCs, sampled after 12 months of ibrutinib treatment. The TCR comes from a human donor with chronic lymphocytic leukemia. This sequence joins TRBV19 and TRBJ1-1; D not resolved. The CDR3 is CASSIGRNNRPNTEAFF. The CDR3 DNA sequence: TGTGCCAGTAGTATAGGCAGAAACAACAGACCGAACACTGAAGCTTTCTTT.